Sequencing of this T cell receptor (beta chain) was carried out in a study of blood T cell repertoires in COVID-19. Study-level information: The samples span acute and convalescent COVID-19 from the United States, Italy and Spain. In each case, the material was cDNA or gDNA derived from T cells, B-cell-depleted T cells, or PBMCs.

Original processing notes: Reference gene primer amplification in the assay estimated nucleated cell counts. Profiling relied on immunoSEQ multiplex PCR, and the TCRdb table lists in-frame clones only, not all of them. The DNA was the basis for D and trimming; V, J and clone size are from that table. The profile covers around 52,000 clones, with more than 70% appearing a single time and over 4.5% taken by the ten largest. Sequenced sample: peripheral blood. This TCR was recovered from a human donor in a cohort sampled during active COVID-19.

The CDR3 reads CASSAGTGGQPQHF. Written as DNA, the CDR3 is TGTGCCAGCAGCGCGGGGACAGGGGGTCAGCCCCAGCATTTT. This rearrangement joins TRBV9 to TRBJ1-5; 11 bases are a match to TRBD1. Germline lookup yields CDR1 SGDLS and CDR2 YYNGEE. J gave up 6 bases and V 3 bases, and 2 bases lay outside the gene matches. The length of the CDR3 is 14 residues.